The 17 T cell receptor beta chains reported below all come from one sample, sequenced in a study of blood T cells in healthy people across ages. Using a J-beta primer mix together with a sample-barcoded 5' primer, a second PCR was run for roughly 6 to 12 cycles. MiXCR, applied by TCRdb to the 5' RACE reads, yields one record per CDR3 protein. The table lists about 1.4 million distinct CDR3 sequences, approximately 59% of them singletons. Sequenced material: blood. The receptors were sampled from a man in his late teens or twenties in good health.

This clonotype was observed a handful of times. V gene TRBV20-1 combines with J gene TRBJ2-1, with 12 bases identical to TRBD2. This CDR3 is built from 15 residues. Germline CDR1 and CDR2: DFQATT and SNEGSKA (reference sequence). Trimming removed 5 bases from V and 4 bases from J; junction bases left unmatched: 6. The CDR3: CSARLAGAPYNEQFF. The CDR3 nucleotides are TGCAGTGCTCGACTAGCGGGGGCCCCGTACAATGAGCAGTTCTTC.

At least ten counts were recorded for this clonotype. The genes are TRBV6-2 or TRBV6-3 and TRBJ2-3, with D uncertain. The CDR3 is 14 amino acids. Trimming removed 5 bases from V and 4 bases from J, with 13 bases in between. Germline V lookup: CDR1 MNHEY, CDR2 SVGEGT. CDR3 amino acids: CASSHGREADTQYF. DNA for the CDR3: TGTGCCAGCAGTCATGGGCGCGAGGCAGATACGCAGTATTTT.

The chain joins TRBV21-1 to TRBJ1-1. TRBV21-1 is termed a pseudogene. This CDR3 has 15 amino acids. This chain's CDR3 is CASTIDGSANTEAFF. CDR3 DNA sequence: TGTGCCAGCACCATAGACGGCAGCGCGAACACTGAAGCTTTCTTT.

This rearrangement joins TRBV18 to TRBJ1-1; no reliable D call. This CDR3 comprises 13 residues. Germline values: CDR1 KGHSH, CDR2 LQKENI. The V gene lost 5 bases and the J gene lost 0 bases, with 7 bases spanning the gap. In nucleotides, the CDR3 is TGTGCCAGCTCAGGAATTATGAACACTGAAGCTTTCTTT. As protein: CASSGIMNTEAFF.

This clonotype came up a few times. The CDR3 sequence: CAATGENYEQYF. In DNA form, the CDR3 reads TGTGCCGCGACAGGGGAAAACTACGAGCAGTACTTC. The rearrangement uses TRBV10-3 and TRBJ2-7, with 8 positions matching TRBD1. The CDR3 runs 12 residues. The V and J ends lost 11 bases and 3 bases, in that order; junction bases with no gene match: 6. Germline V lookup: CDR1 ENHRY, CDR2 SYGVKD.

The chain uses TRBV21-1 and TRBJ2-1; the table's D gene call, TRBD1, was not cross checked with the DNA. TRBV21-1 is flagged as a pseudogene. The CDR3 contains 13 residues. The CDR3 DNA reads as TGTGCCAGCGCGGGGGCATCCAAAAATGAGCAGTTCTTC. Translation gives CASAGASKNEQFF.

The gene calls are TRBV10-3 and TRBJ2-4; TRBD1 or TRBD2 may be the D gene (6 bases each). This CDR3 region has 13 residues. Germline assignment: CDR1 ENHRY and CDR2 SYGVKD. Between the trimmed V and J ends, which lost 3 bases and 13 bases, there was a span of 16 bases. CDR3: CAISDAVEGEQYF. The CDR3 DNA follows: TGTGCCATCAGTGACGCGGTGGAGGGGGAGCAGTACTTC.

This clonotype appeared a few times. The chain recombines TRBV4-2 with TRBJ1-5; 8 nucleotides align to TRBD1. The CDR3 is 14 residues long. From germline, CDR1 is LGHNA and CDR2 YNFKEQ. The trim removed 3 bases at V and 4 bases at J, leaving 2 bases unmatched. This CDR3 is CASSQGQENQPQHF. CDR3 nucleotides: TGTGCCAGCAGCCAGGGACAGGAGAATCAGCCCCAGCATTTT.

This clonotype was found a few times. The chain uses TRBV3-1 and TRBJ2-1, with TRBD2 identical over 8 bases. Looked up from germline, CDR1 is LGHDT and CDR2 is YNNKEL (reference sequence). The CDR3 totals 15 residues. V lost 3 bases to trimming and J lost 6 bases; unmatched junction nucleotides: 7. CDR3 nucleotides: TGTGCCAGCAGCCAGGACGGACTAGCTAGCAATGAGCAGTTCTTC. It codes for CASSQDGLASNEQFF.

This chain connects TRBV7-9 to TRBJ2-4, with 7 bases that match TRBD1. The J call is doubtful: the DNA matches TRBJ2-7 better. The CDR3 runs 14 residues. CDR1 is SEHNR and CDR2 is FQNEAQ in the germline V gene (reference sequence). The CDR3 DNA follows: TGTGCCAGCAGCCAAACAACACAGGGGAACGAGCAGTACTTC. Translation: CASSQTTQGNEQYF.

This chain connects TRBV4-3 to TRBJ2-1, with D tentatively TRBD1 or TRBD2 (5 bases each). The CDR3 loop spans 14 amino acids. V lost 3 bases and J lost 13, with 19 bases in between. Germline values: CDR1 LGHNA, CDR2 YSLEER. CDR3 residues: CASSQVRGAETQFF. The CDR3 DNA reads as TGCGCCAGCAGCCAGGTTAGAGGGGCAGAGACCCAGTTCTTC.

This chain connects TRBV29-1 to TRBJ2-1; no firm D call. V lost 0 bases to trimming and J lost 4 bases, with 16 bases between them. This CDR3 is 16 amino acids long. Germline lookup yields CDR1 SQVTM and CDR2 ANQGSEA. CDR3 coding DNA: TGCAGCGTTGAAGATATTAAATCCCGAAGATACAATGAGCAGTTCTTC. It encodes CSVEDIKSRRYNEQFF.

The rearrangement links TRBV28 to TRBJ2-7; no clear D gene. CDR1 and CDR2 from the germline V gene are MDHEN and SYDVKM. The CDR3 is made up of 11 amino acids. The ends were cut back, 7 bases at V and 12 bases at J, with 16 bases in the middle. The CDR3 DNA reads as TGTGCCAGCAACGGGTATGGGAAGAGGTACTTC. It translates to CASNGYGKRYF.

The chain joins TRBV15 to TRBJ1-2; D call uncertain. V lost 6 bases to trimming and J lost 0 bases, with 8 bases between them. CDR3 size: 13 residues. CDR1 and CDR2 (germline): LNHNV, YYDKDF (reference sequence). The DNA for the CDR3 is TGTGCCACCAGTCCCGACCCTAACTATGGCTACACCTTC. Its protein is CATSPDPNYGYTF. The full variable domain, in which reference TRBV15 and TRBJ1-2 provide the parts outside the CDR3, is DAMVIQNPRYQVTQFGKPVTLSCSQTLNHNVMYWYQQKSSQAPKLLFHYYDKDFNNEADTPDNFQSRRPNTSFCFLDIRSPGLGDTAMYLCATSPDPNYGYTFGSGTRLTVV.

There are a few counts of this clonotype. The V call is TRBV29-1, the J call TRBJ2-7, with D hard to call. The germline V gene has CDR1 SQVTM and CDR2 ANQGSEA. V was shortened by 2 bases and J by 1 base, with 9 bases between the two germline ends. The CDR3 runs 13 residues. CDR3 nucleotide sequence: TGCAGCGTTGAATTTACAGAGTCCTACGAGCAGTACTTC. Translated, it gives CSVEFTESYEQYF.

The J gene is TRBJ2-7, the V gene TRBV25-1; D perhaps matches TRBD1 (5 bases). In germline, CDR1 is MGHDK, CDR2 SYGVNS. This CDR3 spans 12 amino acids. V gave up 7 bases and J gave up 2 bases, with 9 bases separating them. The chain's CDR3 is CASTDSPYEQYF. The DNA of the CDR3 is TGTGCCAGCACAGACAGTCCCTACGAGCAGTACTTC.

CDR3 residues: CASSLGSGTEQYF. In DNA, the CDR3 is TGTGCCAGCAGCTTAGGGAGCGGGACCGAGCAGTACTTC. The rearrangement links TRBV11-2 to TRBJ2-7, with 7 bases identical to TRBD2. Germline values: CDR1 SGHAT, CDR2 FQNNGV. J was trimmed by 6 bases and V by 1 base; bases with no gene match: 3. The CDR3 is 13 residues long. The complete variable domain, with remaining parts taken from reference TRBV11-2 and TRBJ2-7, reads EAGVAQSPRYKIIEKRQSVAFWCNPISGHATLYWYQQILGQGPKLLIQFQNNGVVDDSQLPKDRFSAERLKGVDSTLKIQPAKLEDSAVYLCASSLGSGTEQYFGPGTRLTVT.